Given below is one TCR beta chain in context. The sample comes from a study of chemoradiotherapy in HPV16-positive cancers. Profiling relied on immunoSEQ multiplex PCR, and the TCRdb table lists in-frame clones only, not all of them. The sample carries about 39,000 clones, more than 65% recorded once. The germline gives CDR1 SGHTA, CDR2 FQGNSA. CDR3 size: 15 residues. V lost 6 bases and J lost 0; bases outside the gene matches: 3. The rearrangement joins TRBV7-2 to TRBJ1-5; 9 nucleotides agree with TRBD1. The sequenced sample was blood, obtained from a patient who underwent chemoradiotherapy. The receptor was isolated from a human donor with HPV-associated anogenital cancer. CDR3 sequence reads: CASRGTGNSNQPQHF. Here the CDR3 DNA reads TGTGCCAGCAGGGGGACAGGGAATAGCAATCAGCCCCAGCATTTT.